These 9 T cell receptor beta chains were all obtained from the same sample, sequenced in a study of blood T cell repertoires in COVID-19. The assay was immunoSEQ multiplex PCR, and TCRdb's table has in-frame clones only and misses some. Seen here are approximately 130,000 clones, roughly 87% observed once, and the top ten hold 18%. The sample consisted of PBMCs or T cells enriched from blood (not recorded which). The receptors here all came from a man aged 30-40 years who had recovered from COVID-19.

The chain's CDR3 is CATSGPGQGIEGYTF. DNA of the CDR3: TGTGCCACCAGTGGTCCGGGACAGGGAATAGAAGGCTACACCTTC. The chain employs TRBV24-1 and TRBJ1-2; the match to TRBD1 covers 9 bases. Germline values: CDR1 KGHDR, CDR2 SFDVKD. CDR3 size: 15 residues. Trimming at V came to 5 bases and at J to 8 bases, leaving 11 bases not matched to a gene.

This chain links TRBV3-1 (or the pseudogene TRBV3-2) with TRBJ2-3; TRBD2 is a possible D gene (6 bases). Deletions cut 2 bases from V and 7 bases from J, with 10 bases between. The germline V gene has CDR1 LGHDT and CDR2 YNNKEL (reference sequence). The CDR3 is 13 amino acids. The CDR3 loop reads CASSQQRVYTQYF. The CDR3 coding sequence is TGTGCCAGCAGCCAACAGCGGGTATATACGCAGTATTTT.

The chain carries TRBV2 and TRBJ2-3, with TRBD2 matching over 8 bases. Trimming removed 0 bases from V and 3 bases from J; junction bases left unmatched: 2. The CDR3 totals 15 residues. Germline loops: CDR1 SNHLY, CDR2 FYNNEI. CDR3: CASSEAGLATDTQYF. CDR3 nucleotides: TGTGCCAGCAGTGAAGCTGGACTAGCAACAGATACGCAGTATTTT.

This clone came up once. The chain uses TRBV19 and TRBJ2-2, with 10 bases identical to TRBD1. The trim removed 7 bases at V and 3 bases at J, leaving 5 bases unmatched. The V gene's germline CDR1 is LNHDA and CDR2 SQIVND (reference sequence). CDR3 size: 15 residues. The CDR3 region has the DNA TGTGCCAGTAACGACAGGGGGCGTGACACCGGGGAGCTGTTTTTT. Translation: CASNDRGRDTGELFF.

The gene calls are TRBV5-1 and TRBJ2-5; 11 positions match TRBD2. Trimming removed 4 bases from V and 3 bases from J; junction bases left unmatched: 5. Germline V gene lookup returns CDR1 SGHRS and CDR2 YFSETQ. The length of the CDR3 is 15 residues. The CDR3 DNA reads TGCGCCAGCAGCGGGACTAGCGGAGTTGAAGAGACCCAGTACTTC. Translation gives CASSGTSGVEETQYF. The whole variable domain, remainder taken from reference TRBV5-1 and TRBJ2-5, is KAGVTQTPRYLIKTRGQQVTLSCSPISGHRSVSWYQQTPGQGLQFLFEYFSETQRNKGNFPGRFSGRQFSNSRSEMNVSTLELGDSALYLCASSGTSGVEETQYFGPGTRLLVL.

The chain uses TRBV7-9 and TRBJ2-1, with 10 nucleotides matching TRBD2. V gave up 4 bases and J gave up 8 bases; unmatched junction bases: 14. The CDR3 has 17 amino acids. CDR1 SEHNR and CDR2 FQNEAQ come from the germline V gene (reference sequence). The CDR3 bases are TGTGCCAGCAGCTCCTTCTCAGGGGCTAGCGGGAGAGATGAGCAGTTCTTC. Amino acids: CASSSFSGASGRDEQFF.

V is TRBV5-1 and J is TRBJ2-3; the match to TRBD2 covers 13 bases. V dropped 4 bases and J dropped 3; count of bases not matched to a gene: 17. This CDR3 comprises 20 residues. Germline V lookup: CDR1 SGHRS, CDR2 YFSETQ. This chain's CDR3 is CASSRPGPRTSGSLTDTQYF. The CDR3 nucleotides are TGCGCCAGCAGCCGTCCCGGACCCAGGACTAGCGGGAGTTTGACAGATACGCAGTATTTT.

As for this clone: Other nucleotide sequences from this sample produce the same CDR3. The chain links TRBV7-8 to TRBJ1-5; unclear D gene. Germline CDR1 is SGHVS and CDR2 is FQNEAQ. This CDR3 is 15 amino acids long. V lost 6 bases and J 0 bases, leaving 12 bases between the germline ends. CDR3: CASSLGGYSNQPQHF. CDR3 sequence (DNA): TGTGCCAGCAGTCTCGGAGGCTATAGCAATCAGCCCCAGCATTTT.

In this sample, this clone turned up a few times. J is TRBJ2-1 and V is TRBV29-1; 9 positions agree with TRBD1. Germline V gene lookup returns CDR1 SQVTM and CDR2 ANQGSEA. V dropped 6 bases and J dropped 4; count of bases not matched to a gene: 4. This CDR3 contains 13 residues. CDR3: CSVSGQGYNEQFF. The CDR3 DNA reads TGCAGCGTAAGTGGACAGGGGTACAATGAGCAGTTCTTC.